One and the same sample provided the 8 T cell receptor beta chains below, sequenced in a study of T-cell reconstitution after alpha-beta-depleted transplantation in children. Preparing the TCRbeta library involved the use of unique molecular identifiers. In TCRdb, the PCR reads were re-called with MiXCR into one record per CDR3 protein. The sample yields about 180,000 distinct CDR3 sequences, 11% seen once. Material: PBMCs, obtained before TCRalphabeta/CD19-depleted stem cell transplant. All receptors come from a boy aged 2 to 9 with acute myeloid leukemia, due to receive a stem cell transplant.

The table lists this clonotype with many counts. The rearrangement links TRBV5-1 to TRBJ2-7; D might be TRBD1 or TRBD2, each matching 6 bases. This CDR3 has 17 amino acids. Germline V gene data show CDR1 as SGHRS and CDR2 as YFSETQ. The V gene lost 5 bases and the J gene lost 4 bases, with 25 bases spanning the gap. The CDR3 nucleotides are TGCGCCAGCAGACCAGCCCTGGGGGAGGCAGGGGAGTACGAGCAGTACTTC. Its translation is CASRPALGEAGEYEQYF.

This clonotype was picked up many times. V and J are TRBV11-2 and TRBJ1-1, with D uncertain. CDR3 size: 13 residues. The V end was cut by 1 base, the J end by 3 bases, with 6 bases between. Germline V gene lookup returns CDR1 SGHAT and CDR2 FQNNGV. The CDR3 reads CASSLVWDTEAFF. The CDR3 coding sequence is TGTGCCAGCAGCTTAGTTTGGGACACTGAAGCTTTCTTT.

This clonotype was seen at least ten times. This chain connects TRBV28 to TRBJ2-7; 7 bases align to TRBD2. The CDR3 totals 15 residues. V shed 8 bases, J shed 3 bases, and the junction held 13 bases outside the gene matches. The V gene's germline CDR1 is MDHEN and CDR2 SYDVKM. As DNA, the CDR3 is TGTGCCAGCGGTTCAGCGGGGAAAACGGTCTACGAGCAGTACTTC. This translates into CASGSAGKTVYEQYF. Filled out from reference TRBV28 and TRBJ2-7, the complete variable domain reads DVKVTQSSRYLVKRTGEKVFLECVQDMDHENMFWYRQDPGLGLRLIYFSYDVKMKEKGDIPEGYSVSREKKERFSLILESASTNQTSMYLCASGSAGKTVYEQYFGPGTRLTVT.

This clonotype was observed at least ten times. The chain employs TRBV5-1 and TRBJ2-7, with TRBD2 as a possible D gene (7 bases). The germline CDR1 and CDR2 sequences are SGHRS and YFSETQ. The CDR3 loop spans 16 amino acids. Trimming took off 0 bases at V and 3 bases at J, with 16 bases between the two ends. CDR3 nucleotides: TGCGCCAGCAGCTTGGCCGGGGGGCGCGTTTTCTACGAGCAGTACTTC. Translated: CASSLAGGRVFYEQYF.

This clonotype has ten or more counts. The chain links TRBV5-5 to TRBJ1-1; 10 nucleotides align to TRBD1. The CDR3 runs to 16 residues. The junction had 3 bases not matched to a gene; V was cut back by 0 bases and J by 1 base. Germline lookup yields CDR1 SGHKS and CDR2 YYEKEE (reference sequence). DNA of the CDR3: TGTGCCAGCAGCTTGGGACAGGGGGCTGGGAACACTGAAGCTTTCTTT. Its translation: CASSLGQGAGNTEAFF.

The sample holds many counts of this clonotype. This chain uses TRBV20-1 with TRBJ1-5, with D unresolved. Germline loops: CDR1 DFQATT, CDR2 SNEGSKA (reference sequence). V lost 4 bases and J 3 bases, leaving 7 bases between the germline ends. The length of the CDR3 is 12 residues. CDR3 coding DNA: TGCAGTGCTACAGGTTACAATCAGCCCCAGCATTTT. Translated: CSATGYNQPQHF.

The table lists this clonotype with a few counts. The chain is built from TRBV28 and TRBJ2-3, with TRBD2 matching over 10 bases. There are 16 residues in the CDR3. Germline V gene lookup returns CDR1 MDHEN and CDR2 SYDVKM. V gave up 3 bases and J gave up 4 bases; unmatched junction bases: 7. The CDR3 loop reads CASSFGLAGVSDTQYF. CDR3 coding DNA: TGTGCCAGCAGTTTCGGGCTAGCGGGAGTATCAGATACGCAGTATTTT.

This clonotype turned up a few times. J is TRBJ2-1 and V is TRBV4-2, with 7 bases aligning to TRBD2. Germline CDR1 reads LGHNA; CDR2 reads YNFKEQ. V was pared by 0 bases and J by 4 bases, with 6 bases of the junction left unmatched. This CDR3 is 16 amino acids long. CDR3 coding DNA: TGTGCCAGCAGCCAAGATCTCGGGGGGTCTTACAATGAGCAGTTCTTC. Translating gives CASSQDLGGSYNEQFF.